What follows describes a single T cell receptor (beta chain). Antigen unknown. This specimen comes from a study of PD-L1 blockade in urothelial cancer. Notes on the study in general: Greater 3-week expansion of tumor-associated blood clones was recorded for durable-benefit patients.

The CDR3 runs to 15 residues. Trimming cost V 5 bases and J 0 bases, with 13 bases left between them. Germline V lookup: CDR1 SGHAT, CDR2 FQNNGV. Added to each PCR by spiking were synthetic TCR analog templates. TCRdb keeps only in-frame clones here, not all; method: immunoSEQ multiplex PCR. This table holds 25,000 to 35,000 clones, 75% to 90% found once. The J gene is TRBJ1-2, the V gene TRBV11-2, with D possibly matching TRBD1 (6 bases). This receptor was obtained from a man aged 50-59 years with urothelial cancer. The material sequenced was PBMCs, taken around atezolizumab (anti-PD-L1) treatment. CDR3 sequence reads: CASSERGGANYGYTF. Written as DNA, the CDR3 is TGTGCCAGCAGCGAGAGGGGGGGAGCTAACTATGGCTACACCTTC.